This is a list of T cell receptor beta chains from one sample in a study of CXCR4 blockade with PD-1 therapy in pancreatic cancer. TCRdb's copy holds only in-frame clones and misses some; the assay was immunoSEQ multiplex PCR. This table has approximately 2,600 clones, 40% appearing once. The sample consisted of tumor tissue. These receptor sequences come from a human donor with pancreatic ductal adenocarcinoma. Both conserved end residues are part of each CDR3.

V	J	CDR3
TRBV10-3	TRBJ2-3	CAISESGTSARPDTQYF
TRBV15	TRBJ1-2	CATSRNTDRPRSYTF
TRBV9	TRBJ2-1	CASSGTSYNEQFF
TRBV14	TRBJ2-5	CASSQMDTRQETQYF
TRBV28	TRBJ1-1	CASRRNLEDTEAFF
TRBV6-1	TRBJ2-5	CASSEASSGGGETQYF
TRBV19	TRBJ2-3	CASSIGSRIITDTQYF
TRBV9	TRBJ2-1	CASSVEPTGYEQFF
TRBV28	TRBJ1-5	CASSLLQGQPQHF
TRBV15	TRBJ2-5	CATSRDQAAETQYF
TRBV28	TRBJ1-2	CASSGVAGILRLSTGYTF
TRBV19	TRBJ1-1	CASSMERTEAFF
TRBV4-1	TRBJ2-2	CASSQAMGLNTGELFF
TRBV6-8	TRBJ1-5	CASSEGTNQPQHF
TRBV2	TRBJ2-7	CASSLQGLGQYF
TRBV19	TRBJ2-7	CASSIRTSEYEQYF
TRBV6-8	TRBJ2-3	CASRQGYTDTQYF
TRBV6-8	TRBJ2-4	CASSYSTAGGKNIQYF
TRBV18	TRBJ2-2	CASSLLPGGNANTGELFF
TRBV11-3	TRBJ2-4	CASSAGGEENIQYF
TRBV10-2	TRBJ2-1	CASSDPPSGINEQFF
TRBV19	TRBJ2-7	CASRQLGEQYF
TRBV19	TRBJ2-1	CASKADRSSYNEQFF
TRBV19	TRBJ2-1	CASGERGRLNEQFF
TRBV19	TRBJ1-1	CASSIAHSINTEAFF